The clone carrying this T cell receptor (beta chain) is termed medium-sized. Antigen: not known. Study-wide results and limits: Tumor Treg TCRs overlapped most with tumor naive CD4+ cells.

CDR3 length: 11 amino acids. V lost 3 bases and J 5 bases, leaving 5 bases between the germline ends. The sorted Tregs were CD4+CD25+CD127-/low cells. Full-length variable regions came from constant-region reverse primers plus semi-nested Nested Universal Primer A PCR. TCRdb recomputed calls from the 5' RACE reads with MiXCR, one row per CDR3 protein. The profile shows some 10,000 distinct CDR3 sequences, roughly 15% of them singletons. The sequenced sample consisted of Tregs sorted from a lymph node. This chain links TRBV12-3 or TRBV12-4 with TRBJ2-7, with D uncertain. The clonotype originates from a female donor with breast cancer. CDR3 in amino acids: CASSFIDEQYF. The CDR3 coding sequence is TGTGCCAGCAGTTTTATAGACGAGCAGTACTTC.